Below are 3 T cell receptor beta chains sequenced from a single sample in a study of blood T cell repertoires in COVID-19. Generated by immunoSEQ multiplex PCR, the TCRdb table keeps only in-frame clones and is missing some. The sample lists under 150,000 clones; more than 80% were seen once. The sequencing input was peripheral blood. These TCRs come from an older woman with COVID-19, enrolled during active disease.

The sample holds a few counts of this clone. The rearrangement joins TRBV15 to TRBJ1-1, with 7 bases matching TRBD1. The ends lost 1 base at V and 1 base at J; junction bases unmatched: 12. The CDR3 length is 18 residues. Per the germline V gene, CDR1 is LNHNV and CDR2 is YYDKDF (reference sequence). The CDR3 spells CATSRGGTVYVENTEAFF. The CDR3 nucleotides are TGTGCCACCAGCAGAGGGGGGACAGTCTATGTAGAGAACACTGAAGCTTTCTTT.

V usage is TRBV5-5 and J usage is TRBJ1-1; D possibly corresponds to TRBD1 (5 bases). Trimming stripped 7 bases from V and 0 bases from J, with 16 bases between. From germline, CDR1 is SGHKS and CDR2 YYEKEE (reference sequence). This CDR3 has 15 amino acids. In DNA, the CDR3 is TGTGCCAGCTCCTCTTTGGGGCAGATGAACACTGAAGCTTTCTTT. This sequence encodes CASSSLGQMNTEAFF.

This clone occurred once. V and J are TRBV21-1 and TRBJ1-1; the D call in the table, TRBD1, was not verified against the DNA. TRBV21-1 counts as a pseudogene. This CDR3 is built from 20 residues. The CDR3 sequence: CASSKASRRDRGVRCTEAFF. The DNA for the CDR3 is TGTGCCAGCAGCAAAGCGTCTCGTCGGGACAGGGGGGTTCGGTGTACTGAAGCTTTCTTT.